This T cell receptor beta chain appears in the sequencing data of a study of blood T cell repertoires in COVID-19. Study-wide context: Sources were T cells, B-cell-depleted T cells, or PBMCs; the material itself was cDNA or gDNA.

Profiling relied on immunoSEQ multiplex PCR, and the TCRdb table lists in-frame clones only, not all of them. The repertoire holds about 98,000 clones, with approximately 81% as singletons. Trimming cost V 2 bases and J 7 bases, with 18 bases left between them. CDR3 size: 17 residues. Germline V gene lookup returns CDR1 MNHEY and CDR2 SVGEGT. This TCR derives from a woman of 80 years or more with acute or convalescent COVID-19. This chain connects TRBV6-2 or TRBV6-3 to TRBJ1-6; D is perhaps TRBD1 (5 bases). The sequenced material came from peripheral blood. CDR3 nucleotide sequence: TGTGCCAGCAGTTACCAGGCAGGGTCTCTCTGGAATTCACCCCTCCACTTT. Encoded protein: CASSYQAGSLWNSPLHF.